Listed here are 7 T cell receptor beta chains from one sample, sequenced in a study of CD8+ T cells in alopecia areata. The authors extracted RNA and reverse transcribed it into cDNA as the sequencing template. The data were produced by immunoSEQ multiplex PCR, yet TCRdb's version contains in-frame clones alone and is incomplete. The repertoire holds about 210,000 clones, with under 75% as singletons. Treatment in this sample: oral pan-JAK inhibitor, 5-10 mg twice daily. Sequenced here: CD4+ T cells sorted from blood, sampled at week 4, from a patient treated with tofacitinib. These receptors all stem from a human donor with alopecia areata.

The chain has TRBV13 and TRBJ1-6; TRBD1 matches 10 bases. The CDR3 covers 15 residues. The germline V gene encodes CDR1 PRHDT and CDR2 FYEKMQ (reference sequence). Trimming cost V 4 bases and J 10 bases; bases outside gene matches: 7. The DNA for the CDR3 is TGTGCCAGCAGCTCTTCAGGGACAGGGGCCTCACCCCTCCACTTT. Translated: CASSSSGTGASPLHF.

The V gene is TRBV18, the J gene TRBJ2-3; D may be TRBD1 (6 bases). The germline V and J ends were trimmed by 2 bases and 4 bases, with 10 bases remaining between them. Germline values: CDR1 KGHSH, CDR2 LQKENI. CDR3 length: 14 amino acids. CDR3 in DNA: TGTGCCAGCTCACCATCAGGGGTCCCAGATACGCAGTATTTT. Translation gives CASSPSGVPDTQYF.

As regards this clone: A junction boundary mismatches the germline segment, possibly from a read error. V gene TRBV4-3 combines with J gene TRBJ1-2, with TRBD1 matching over 7 bases. This CDR3 spans 15 amino acids. Germline V gives CDR1 LGHNA, CDR2 YSLEER. The CDR3 sequence is CASTQDLTGNDGYTF. CDR3 DNA: TGCGCCAGCACCCAAGACTTGACAGGGAATGATGGCTACACCTTC.

This rearrangement joins TRBV9 to TRBJ1-1, with D perhaps matching TRBD1 (5 bases). The V end lost 3 bases, the J end lost 0 bases, and 12 bases lay between the germline ends. This CDR3 is 15 amino acids long. The germline CDR1 and CDR2 sequences are SGDLS and YYNGEE. CDR3 bases: TGTGCCAGCAGCGGAAGACAGAATATGAACACTGAAGCTTTCTTT. This sequence encodes CASSGRQNMNTEAFF. The entire variable domain, with the rest obtained from reference TRBV9 and TRBJ1-1, is as follows: DSGVTQTPKHLITATGQRVTLRCSPRSGDLSVYWYQQSLDQGLQFLIQYYNGEERAKGNILERFSAQQFPDLHSELNLSSLELGDSALYFCASSGRQNMNTEAFFGQGTRLTVV.

The chain links TRBV5-6 to TRBJ1-6; no reliable D call. The V gene lost 2 bases and the J gene lost 19 bases, with 19 bases spanning the gap. The CDR3 is made up of 13 amino acids. Germline values: CDR1 SGHDT, CDR2 YYEEEE. The CDR3 here is CASSFKSGVDLHF. CDR3 coding DNA: TGTGCCAGCAGCTTTAAATCCGGGGTGGACTTACACTTT. Using reference TRBV5-6 and TRBJ1-6 for the parts outside the CDR3, the full variable domain is DAGVTQSPTHLIKTRGQQVTLRCSPKSGHDTVSWYQQALGQGPQFIFQYYEEEERQRGNFPDRFSGHQFPNYSSELNVNALLLGDSALYLCASSFKSGVDLHFGNGTRLTVT.

The rearrangement joins TRBV29-1 to TRBJ2-3; TRBD1 is a possible D gene (6 bases). CDR1 and CDR2 from the germline V gene are SQVTM and ANQGSEA. The CDR3 contains 15 residues. Trimming took off 4 bases at V and 1 base at J, with 15 bases between the two ends. The CDR3 spells CSVGRPGQGTDTQYF. The CDR3 DNA reads as TGCAGCGTTGGTCGACCGGGACAAGGCACAGATACGCAGTATTTT.

This clone came up a few times. The V gene is TRBV19, the J gene TRBJ1-5, with a possible D match to TRBD1 (5 bases). Trimming stripped 7 bases from V and 1 base from J, with 8 bases between. This CDR3 spans 13 amino acids. Germline V lookup: CDR1 LNHDA, CDR2 SQIVND (reference sequence). CDR3 nucleotide sequence: TGTGCCAGTAAAGGGGCAAGCAATCAGCCCCAGCATTTT. This codes for CASKGASNQPQHF. Filled out from reference TRBV19 and TRBJ1-5, the complete variable domain reads DGGITQSPKYLFRKEGQNVTLSCEQNLNHDAMYWYRQDPGQGLRLIYYSQIVNDFQKGDIAEGYSVSREKKESFPLTVTSAQKNPTAFYLCASKGASNQPQHFGDGTRLSIL.